This entry features one TCR beta chain sequence. As yet, its antigen is unknown. This sample was included in a study of cytomegalovirus exposure and HLA in healthy donors. Study results and limitations: Rare sequences made up most TCRs, while some public TCRs were found in many donors.

PCR primers comprised 60 Vbeta and 13 Jbeta primers. Clones were read by immunoSEQ multiplex PCR, and TCRdb kept only the in-frame ones, dropping some. This sample contains 150,000 to 200,000 clones. In germline, CDR1 is SGHRS, CDR2 YFSETQ. The V and J ends lost 0 bases and 3 bases respectively, with 5 bases between them. The CDR3 covers 13 residues. The J gene is TRBJ2-3, the V gene TRBV5-1; D unclear. The sample consisted of PBMCs. The clonotype originates from a woman aged 55 to 70 in good health and CMV-seronegative. The CDR3 DNA reads as TGCGCCAGCAGCTTGGGACTGACAGATACGCAGTATTTT. Encoded protein: CASSLGLTDTQYF.